This is a list of T cell receptor beta chains from one sample in a study of control samples from healthy donors and cancer patients. Clones were read by immunoSEQ multiplex PCR, and TCRdb kept only the in-frame ones, dropping some. The table includes approximately 230,000 clones, approximately 80% detected once. The sample was PBMCs. The receptors shown here come from a woman aged 60-70 years with lung cancer. Both conserved end residues are part of each CDR3. The order of the fields is D gene, clone size, J gene, V gene, CDR3 DNA, CDR3 protein. The D gene is left open where the match is weak. Rows give clone size only sometimes, using once, few, many, or a class for an expanded clone.

TRBD1 | - | TRBJ1-1 | TRBV5-1 | TGCGCCAGCAGCCAACAGGGGGGGAACACTGAAGCTTTCTTT | CASSQQGGNTEAFF
- | - | TRBJ1-1 | TRBV6-6 | TGTGCCAGCAGCCTGGACAGCCTGAACACTGAAGCTTTCTTT | CASSLDSLNTEAFF
- | - | TRBJ1-2 | TRBV11-3 | TGTGCCAGCAGCTTAGCGAACGGCTATGGCTACACCTTC | CASSLANGYGYTF
TRBD2 | - | TRBJ2-1 | TRBV19 | TGTGCCAGTAGTTTCAGCGGGGGGGCCCATGAGCAGTTCTTC | CASSFSGGAHEQFF
TRBD1 | - | TRBJ1-2 | TRBV5-1 | TGCGCCAGCAGCTCAGGACAGGGAAACTATGGCTACACCTTC | CASSSGQGNYGYTF
TRBD2 | - | TRBJ2-7 | TRBV27 | TGTGCCAGCAGTTTCGCCGGGGGGACCCCCACGGGACGGAGGTACGAGCAGTACTTC | CASSFAGGTPTGRRYEQYF
TRBD2 | - | TRBJ2-2 | TRBV11-2 | TGTGCCAGCAGCTTGACTAGCGCTAACACCGGGGAGCTGTTTTTT | CASSLTSANTGELFF
- | - | TRBJ1-2 | TRBV3-1/TRBV3-2 | TGTGCCAGCAGCAAATCCAGAGGGGAAGGCTACACCTTC | CASSKSRGEGYTF
- | - | TRBJ2-2 | TRBV5-1 | TGCGCCAGCAGCTCGAGACTTTGGGGGTCCACCGGGGAGCTGTTTTTT | CASSSRLWGSTGELFF
TRBD2 | - | TRBJ2-7 | TRBV2 | TGTGCCAGCAGCCCTGGGGCTAGCGGGGGTCGGGAGCAGTACTTC | CASSPGASGGREQYF
- | - | TRBJ1-3 | TRBV10-3 | TGTGCCATCAACCCATTTGAGAACTCTGGAAACACCATATATTTT | CAINPFENSGNTIYF
TRBD1 | - | TRBJ2-2 | TRBV19 | TGTGCCAGCGACAGGGGGCTCAACGCCGGGGAGCTGTTTTTT | CASDRGLNAGELFF
- | - | TRBJ1-3 | TRBV5-6 | TGTGCCAGCAGCTTCAGGGAGGCAAGGGAAAGAAACACCATATATTTT | CASSFREARERNTIYF
- | few | TRBJ2-1 | TRBV6-1 | TGTGCCAGCAGTGAACGGTTCGCGGGCGATGAGCAGTTCTTC | CASSERFAGDEQFF
- | - | TRBJ1-1 | TRBV5-5 | TGTGCCAGCAGCCTTCCTCTAGACACTGAAGCTTTCTTT | CASSLPLDTEAFF
TRBD1 | medium-sized | TRBJ2-2 | TRBV3-1/TRBV3-2 | TGTGCCAGCAGCCACTGGACAGGGAGGTTAAGACCGCACACCGGGGAGCTGTTTTTT | CASSHWTGRLRPHTGELFF
- | - | TRBJ2-3 | TRBV7-2 | TGTGCCAGCAGCCCTTATAGGGGGGGGGTCCCAGATACGCAGTATTTT | CASSPYRGGVPDTQYF